This entry features one T cell receptor beta chain sequence. This specimen comes from a study of blood T cell repertoires in COVID-19. Study details: PBMCs, B-cell-depleted T cells, or T cells were the source of the cDNA or gDNA that made up the material.

With V trimmed by 4 bases and J by 7 bases, 5 bases remained unmatched. Per germline, CDR1 KGHDR and CDR2 SFDVKD. The CDR3 extends over 15 amino acids. In the source study's methods: Estimated nucleated cell counts came from reference gene primer amplification. Some clones are missing from TCRdb's copy, which holds only in-frame ones; the method was immunoSEQ multiplex PCR. Clone size and the V and J calls come from that table; the DNA yielded D and trimming. The table includes approximately 100,000 clones, approximately 82% detected once. Sequencing was performed on peripheral blood. This sequence originates from a woman older than 75 with active or convalescent COVID-19. The chain joins TRBV24-1 to TRBJ1-4; the match to TRBD1 covers 10 bases. CDR3 nucleotides: TGTGCCACCAGTGAATCCGGGACAGGGGCTGAAAAACTGTTTTTT. It is translated as CATSESGTGAEKLFF.